This T cell receptor (beta chain) derives from a study of read filtering for tumor transcriptome and immune sequencing. Broader study findings: IR-seq captured clonotypes deeper and more reliably than RNA-seq. In IR-seq, single-read clonotypes were roughly 80% of clonotypes but approximately 3.2% of reads.

For this clonotype: Antigen unknown.

The library was built from around 0.4 ug RNA with molecular barcoded adaptors for alpha/delta and beta/gamma chains. In TCRdb, the reads were re-called with MiXCR into one record per CDR3 protein. There are around 41,000 distinct CDR3 sequences in the sample; approximately 10% occur only once, and around 35% lies in the top ten. Trimming left V 3 bases short and J 7 bases short, with 15 bases between. This CDR3 is built from 13 residues. CDR1 and CDR2 (germline): SQVTM, ANQGSEA. This receptor was obtained from a donor aged 40 or over with multiple myeloma. Input material: a population of CD138-negative cells sorted from bone marrow. The rearrangement links TRBV29-1 to TRBJ1-2, with D possibly being TRBD1 (6 bases). The CDR3 sequence is CSVDDRSDVGYTF. The CDR3, as DNA: TGCAGCGTTGATGACAGGAGTGATGTTGGCTACACCTTC.